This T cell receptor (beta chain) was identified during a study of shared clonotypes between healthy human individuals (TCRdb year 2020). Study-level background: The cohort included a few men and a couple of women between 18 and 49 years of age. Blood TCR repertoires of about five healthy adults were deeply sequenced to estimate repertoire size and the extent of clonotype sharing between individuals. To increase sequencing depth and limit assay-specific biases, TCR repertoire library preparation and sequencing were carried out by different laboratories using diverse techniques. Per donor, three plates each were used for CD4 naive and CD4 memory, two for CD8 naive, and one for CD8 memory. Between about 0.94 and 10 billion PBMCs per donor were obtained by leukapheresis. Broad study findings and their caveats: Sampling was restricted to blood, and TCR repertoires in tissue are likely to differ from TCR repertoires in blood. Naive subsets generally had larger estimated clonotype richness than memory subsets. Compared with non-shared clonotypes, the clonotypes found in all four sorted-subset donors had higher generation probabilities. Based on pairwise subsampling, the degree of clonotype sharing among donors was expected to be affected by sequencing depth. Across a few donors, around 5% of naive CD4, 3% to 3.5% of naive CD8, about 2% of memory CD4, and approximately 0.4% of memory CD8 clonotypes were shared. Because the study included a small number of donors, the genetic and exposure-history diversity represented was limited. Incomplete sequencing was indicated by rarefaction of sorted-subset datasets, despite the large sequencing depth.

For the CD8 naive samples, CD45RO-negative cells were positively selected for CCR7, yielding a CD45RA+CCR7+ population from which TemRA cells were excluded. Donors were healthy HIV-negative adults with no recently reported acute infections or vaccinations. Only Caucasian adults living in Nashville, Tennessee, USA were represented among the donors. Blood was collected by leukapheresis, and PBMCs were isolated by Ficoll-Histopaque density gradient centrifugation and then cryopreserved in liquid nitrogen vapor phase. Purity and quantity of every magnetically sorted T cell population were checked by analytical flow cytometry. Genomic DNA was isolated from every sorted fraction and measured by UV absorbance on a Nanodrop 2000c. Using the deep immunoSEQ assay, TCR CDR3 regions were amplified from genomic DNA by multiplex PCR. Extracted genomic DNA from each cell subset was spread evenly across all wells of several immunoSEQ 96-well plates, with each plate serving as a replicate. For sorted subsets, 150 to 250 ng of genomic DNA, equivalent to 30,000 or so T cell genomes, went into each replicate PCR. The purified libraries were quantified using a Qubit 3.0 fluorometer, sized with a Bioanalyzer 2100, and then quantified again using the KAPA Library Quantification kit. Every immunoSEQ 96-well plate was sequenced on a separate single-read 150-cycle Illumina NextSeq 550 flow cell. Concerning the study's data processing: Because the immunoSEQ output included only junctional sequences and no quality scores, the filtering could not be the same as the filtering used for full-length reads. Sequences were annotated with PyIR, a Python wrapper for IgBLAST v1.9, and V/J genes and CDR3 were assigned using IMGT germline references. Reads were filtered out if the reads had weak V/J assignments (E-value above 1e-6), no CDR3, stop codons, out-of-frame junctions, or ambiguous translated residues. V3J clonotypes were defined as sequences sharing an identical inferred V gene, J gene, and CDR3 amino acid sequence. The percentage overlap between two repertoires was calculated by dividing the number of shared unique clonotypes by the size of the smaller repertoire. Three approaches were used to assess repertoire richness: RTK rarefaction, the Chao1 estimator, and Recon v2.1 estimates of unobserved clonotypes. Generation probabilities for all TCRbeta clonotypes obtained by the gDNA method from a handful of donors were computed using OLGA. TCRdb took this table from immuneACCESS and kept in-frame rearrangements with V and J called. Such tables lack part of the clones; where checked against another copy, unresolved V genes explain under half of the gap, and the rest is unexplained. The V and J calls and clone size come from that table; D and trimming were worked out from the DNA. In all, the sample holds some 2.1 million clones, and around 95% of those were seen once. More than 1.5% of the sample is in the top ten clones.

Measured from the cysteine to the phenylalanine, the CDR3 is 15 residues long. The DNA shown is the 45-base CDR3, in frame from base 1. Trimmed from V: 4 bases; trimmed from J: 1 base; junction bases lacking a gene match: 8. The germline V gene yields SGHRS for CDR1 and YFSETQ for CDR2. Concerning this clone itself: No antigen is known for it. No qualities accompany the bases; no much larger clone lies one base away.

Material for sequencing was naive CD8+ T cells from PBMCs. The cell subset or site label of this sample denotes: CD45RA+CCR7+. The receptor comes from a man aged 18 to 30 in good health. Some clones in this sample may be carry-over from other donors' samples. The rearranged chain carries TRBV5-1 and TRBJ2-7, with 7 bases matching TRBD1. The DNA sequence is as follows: TGCGCCAGCAGCCAAGAGACAGGGAATTCCTACGAGCAGTACTTC. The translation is CASSQETGNSYEQYF.